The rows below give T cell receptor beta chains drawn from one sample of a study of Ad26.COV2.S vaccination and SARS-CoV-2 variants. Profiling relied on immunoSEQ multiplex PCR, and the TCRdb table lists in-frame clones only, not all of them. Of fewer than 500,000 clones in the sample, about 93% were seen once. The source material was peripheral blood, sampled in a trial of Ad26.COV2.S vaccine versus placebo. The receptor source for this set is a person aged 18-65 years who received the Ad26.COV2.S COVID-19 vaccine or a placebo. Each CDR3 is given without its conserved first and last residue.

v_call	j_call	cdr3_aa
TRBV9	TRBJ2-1	ASSVGWGSTSYNEQF
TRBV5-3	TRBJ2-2	ARSPPIRAVSGRADNTGELF
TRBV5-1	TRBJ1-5	ASSLTGYSNQPQH
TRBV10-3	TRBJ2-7	AISELYEQY
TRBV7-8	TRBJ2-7	ASSLGDSGTYEQY
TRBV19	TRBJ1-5	ASSIDGVREPQH
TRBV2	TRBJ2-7	ASSEGQGTYEQY
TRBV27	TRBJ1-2	ASSPRLSPNYGYT
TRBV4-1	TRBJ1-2	ASSPRDSYGYT
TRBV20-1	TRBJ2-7	SAKLRYEQY
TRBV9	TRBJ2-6	ASSSLTGGTNVLT
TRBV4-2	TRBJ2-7	ASSQSRPGMASYEQY
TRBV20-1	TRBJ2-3	SASGRGRITDTQY
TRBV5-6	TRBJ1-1	ASRPTLEVSEAF
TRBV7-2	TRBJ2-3	ASRPGAGNTDTQY
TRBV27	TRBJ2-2	ASSPYTGELF